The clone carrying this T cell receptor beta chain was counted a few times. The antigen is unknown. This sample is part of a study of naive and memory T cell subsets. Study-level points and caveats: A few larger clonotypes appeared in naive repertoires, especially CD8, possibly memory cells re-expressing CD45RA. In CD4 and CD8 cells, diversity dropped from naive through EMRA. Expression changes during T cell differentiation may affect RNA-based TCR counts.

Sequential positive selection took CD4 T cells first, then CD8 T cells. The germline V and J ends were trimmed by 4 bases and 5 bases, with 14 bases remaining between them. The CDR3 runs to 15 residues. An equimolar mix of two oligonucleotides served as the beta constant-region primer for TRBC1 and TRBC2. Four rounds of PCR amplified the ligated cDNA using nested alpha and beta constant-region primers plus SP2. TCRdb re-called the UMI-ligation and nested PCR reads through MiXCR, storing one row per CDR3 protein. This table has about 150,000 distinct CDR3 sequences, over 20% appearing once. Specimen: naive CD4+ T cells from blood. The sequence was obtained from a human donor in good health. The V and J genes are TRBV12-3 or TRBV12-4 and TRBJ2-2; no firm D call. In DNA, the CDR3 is TGTGCCAGCAGTTCTACTGGACCCCGTACCGGGGAGCTGTTTTTT. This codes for CASSSTGPRTGELFF.